Presented here are 15 T cell receptor beta chains from one specimen sequenced in a study of T cells in Graves' hyperthyroidism and ophthalmopathy. Amplification of TCR beta CDR3 regions used RNA as the template. Researchers ran a first-round RT-PCR on the TCR CDR3 using the HTBI primer set. In TCRdb, the multiplex PCR reads were re-called with MiXCR into one record per CDR3 protein. The sample comprises fewer than 450,000 distinct CDR3 sequences, about a sixth of which are singletons, and 30% to 40% rests with the top ten. Sequencing input: blood. These receptors were collected from a woman in her 30s with Graves' hyperthyroidism that later progressed to Graves' ophthalmopathy.

The chain is built from TRBV19 and TRBJ1-1, with 10 bases matching TRBD1. The CDR3 consists of 14 residues. After removal of 5 bases from V and 4 bases from J, the junction contained 4 bases not matched to a gene. The germline gives CDR1 LNHDA, CDR2 SQIVND (reference sequence). The CDR3 DNA sequence: TGTGCCAGTAGTCTCGGGACAGGGGCCACTGAAGCTTTCTTT. This codes for CASSLGTGATEAFF.

With regard to this clonotype: It may be a read error: a sequence one base away is much more abundant. The chain recombines TRBV11-3 with TRBJ2-1, with 8 bases fitting TRBD2. Trimming at V came to 3 bases and at J to 0 bases, leaving 1 base not matched to a gene. The germline gives CDR1 SGHNT, CDR2 YENEEA. CDR3 length: 15 amino acids. CDR3 protein: CASSFSGDSYNEQFF. CDR3 coding DNA: TGTGCCAGCAGCTTTAGCGGGGACTCCTACAATGAGCAGTTCTTC. Variable domain in full (rest from reference TRBV11-3 and TRBJ2-1): EAGVVQSPRYKIIEKKQPVAFWCNPISGHNTLYWYLQNLGQGPELLIRYENEEAVDDSQLPKDRFSAERLKGVDSTLKIQPAELGDSAVYLCASSFSGDSYNEQFFGPGTRLTVL.

This clonotype was detected ten times or more. This chain joins TRBV27 and TRBJ1-2; TRBD1 matches 11 bases. The CDR3 contains 16 residues. From germline, CDR1 is MNHEY and CDR2 SMNVEV (reference sequence). Trimming at V came to 3 bases and at J to 8 bases, leaving 11 bases not matched to a gene. The CDR3 is CASSFSGTGGVQGYTF. In DNA form, the CDR3 reads TGTGCCAGCAGTTTTTCCGGGACAGGGGGGGTGCAGGGCTACACCTTC.

This clonotype was recorded at least ten times. The chain links TRBV28 to TRBJ2-5; D unclear. The CDR3 length is 13 residues. The V end was cut by 1 base, the J end by 5 bases, with 8 bases between. CDR1 and CDR2 from the germline V gene are MDHEN and SYDVKM. The CDR3 is CASSLLGRETQYF. CDR3 coding DNA: TGTGCCAGCAGTTTATTGGGTAGGGAGACCCAGTACTTC.

This clonotype has a handful of counts. The chain joins TRBV2 to TRBJ1-1; 7 bases fit TRBD1. In germline, CDR1 is SNHLY, CDR2 FYNNEI. The CDR3 runs 13 residues. The trim removed 6 bases at V and 3 bases at J, leaving 4 bases unmatched. CDR3 amino acids: CASRGQLDTEAFF. The CDR3 DNA reads TGTGCCAGCAGGGGACAGCTTGACACTGAAGCTTTCTTT.

The chain uses TRBV12-3 or TRBV12-4 and TRBJ1-6; no clear D gene. V was trimmed by 6 bases and J by 6 bases, leaving 15 bases between them. This CDR3 contains 15 residues. CDR3 nucleotide sequence: TGTGCCAGCAGGATAAAGGGATGGTCTAATTCACCCCTCCACTTT. It is translated as CASRIKGWSNSPLHF.

The chain uses TRBV11-2 and TRBJ2-5, with TRBD1 identical over 8 bases. The ends lost 4 bases at V and 2 bases at J; junction bases unmatched: 6. There are 15 residues in the CDR3. Germline lookup yields CDR1 SGHAT and CDR2 FQNNGV. Written as DNA, the CDR3 is TGTGCCAGCAGCTCCCGACAGGGGTGGCAAGAGACCCAGTACTTC. Translated, it gives CASSSRQGWQETQYF.

On this clonotype: A much larger clone is a single base away; this may be a read error. The CDR3 ends on some other residue instead of the conserved phenylalanine or tryptophan, so this is likely a read error. This chain connects TRBV6-2 or TRBV6-3 to TRBJ2-3; no firm D call. The CDR3 is made up of 14 amino acids. Germline V gene sequence: CDR1 MNHEY, CDR2 SVGEGT. Trimming cost V 2 bases and J 1 base, with 7 bases left between them. The CDR3 DNA follows: TGTGCCAGCAGTTACAGGCAGCGCACAGATACGCAGTATCTT. It yields the protein CASSYRQRTDTQYL.

This clonotype was found many times. The chain uses TRBV6-1 and TRBJ2-7, with D possibly called TRBD1 or TRBD2 (5 bases each). V was shortened by 0 bases and J by 3 bases, with 9 bases between the two germline ends. Germline lookup yields CDR1 MNHNS and CDR2 SASEGT. The CDR3 length is 14 residues. CDR3 in DNA: TGTGCCAGCAGTGAAGCGCGTGGGGGCTACGAGCAGTACTTC. Translating gives CASSEARGGYEQYF.

In this sample, this clonotype turned up many times. The rearrangement uses TRBV28 and TRBJ2-1, with D possibly being TRBD2 (6 bases). This CDR3 spans 18 amino acids. V was pared by 8 bases and J by 0 bases, with 23 bases between. CDR1 and CDR2 (germline): MDHEN, SYDVKM. This chain's CDR3 is CASARPGLPGLSYNEQFF. As DNA, the CDR3 is TGTGCCAGCGCTCGCCCGGGACTCCCGGGCCTCTCCTACAATGAGCAGTTCTTC.

J is TRBJ1-1 and V is TRBV28; D may be TRBD1 (5 bases). The V end was cut by 3 bases, the J end by 1 base, with 12 bases between. Germline loops: CDR1 MDHEN, CDR2 SYDVKM. The CDR3 totals 15 residues. CDR3 protein: CASSLAGSANTEAFF. The CDR3 region has the DNA TGTGCCAGCAGTTTGGCAGGGAGCGCGAACACTGAAGCTTTCTTT. The full variable domain, rest sourced from reference TRBV28 and TRBJ1-1, is DVKVTQSSRYLVKRTGEKVFLECVQDMDHENMFWYRQDPGLGLRLIYFSYDVKMKEKGDIPEGYSVSREKKERFSLILESASTNQTSMYLCASSLAGSANTEAFFGQGTRLTVV.

This clonotype appeared a few times. V gene TRBV24-1 combines with J gene TRBJ1-5; D may be TRBD1 (5 bases). This CDR3 contains 13 residues. The germline CDR1 and CDR2 sequences are KGHDR and SFDVKD. Trimming removed 5 bases at V and 9 bases at J, with 13 bases between. CDR3 region: CATSGATGVPQHF. The CDR3 coding sequence is TGTGCCACCAGTGGGGCAACAGGTGTGCCCCAGCATTTT.

This clonotype was seen only a few times. This sequence joins TRBV5-1 and TRBJ2-7, with D hard to call. The ends were cut back, 0 bases at V and 0 bases at J, with 10 bases in the middle. CDR1 SGHRS and CDR2 YFSETQ come from the germline V gene. This CDR3 is 15 amino acids long. In DNA form, the CDR3 reads TGCGCCAGCAGCTTGGGGTCTTTCAGCTCCTACGAGCAGTACTTC. Translated, it gives CASSLGSFSSYEQYF.

The chain carries TRBV6-6 and TRBJ1-6; TRBD1 agrees at 7 bases. V lost 0 bases and J lost 3; bases outside the gene matches: 2. Germline V gene sequence: CDR1 MNHNY, CDR2 SVGAGI (reference sequence). This CDR3 has 16 amino acids. The CDR3 DNA reads as TGTGCCAGCAGTTACTCTGACAGGGACTATAATTCACCCCTCCACTTT. This gives the protein CASSYSDRDYNSPLHF.

In its sample, this clonotype was seen many times. V is TRBV6-6 and J is TRBJ1-2; D perhaps matches TRBD1 (5 bases). The V gene lost 2 bases and the J gene lost 1 base, with 17 bases spanning the gap. This CDR3 spans 17 amino acids. CDR1 and CDR2 (germline): MNHNY, SVGAGI (reference sequence). The CDR3 here is CASSYVVQGFSNYGYTF. The CDR3 coding sequence is TGTGCCAGCAGTTACGTAGTCCAGGGCTTCAGTAACTATGGCTACACCTTC.